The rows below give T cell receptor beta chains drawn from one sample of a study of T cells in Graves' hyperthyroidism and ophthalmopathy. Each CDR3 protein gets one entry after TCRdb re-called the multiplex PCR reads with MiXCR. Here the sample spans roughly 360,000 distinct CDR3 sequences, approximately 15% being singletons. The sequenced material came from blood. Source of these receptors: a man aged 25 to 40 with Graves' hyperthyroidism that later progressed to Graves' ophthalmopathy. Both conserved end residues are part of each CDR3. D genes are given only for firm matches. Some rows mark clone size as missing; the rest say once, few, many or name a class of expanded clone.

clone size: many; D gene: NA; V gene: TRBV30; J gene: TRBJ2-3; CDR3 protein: CAWRRDKWDTQYF; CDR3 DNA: TGTGCCTGGAGAAGGGACAAGTGGGATACGCAGTATTTT
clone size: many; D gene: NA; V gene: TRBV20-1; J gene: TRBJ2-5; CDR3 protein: CSARDPAGSRETQYF; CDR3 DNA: TGCAGTGCTAGAGATCCGGCGGGCAGTCGGGAGACCCAGTACTTC
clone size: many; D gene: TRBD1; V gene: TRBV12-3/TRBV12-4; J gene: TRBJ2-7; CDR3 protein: CASSRTLNRGRAYEQYF; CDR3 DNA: TGTGCCAGCAGCCGCACTTTAAACAGGGGGCGCGCCTACGAGCAGTACTTC
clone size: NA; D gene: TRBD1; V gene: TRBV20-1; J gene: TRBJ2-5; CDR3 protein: CSASSLRDRGSETQYF; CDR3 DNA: TGCAGTGCTAGCTCTCTCCGCGACAGGGGGTCAGAGACCCAGTACTTC
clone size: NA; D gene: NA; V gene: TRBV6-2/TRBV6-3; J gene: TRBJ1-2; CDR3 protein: CASARTSTYGYTF; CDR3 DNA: TGTGCCAGCGCCCGGACCAGTACCTATGGCTACACCTTC
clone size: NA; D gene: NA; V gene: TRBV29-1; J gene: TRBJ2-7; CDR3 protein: CSVGGGLGNEQYF; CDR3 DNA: TGCAGCGTTGGTGGGGGCCTCGGGAACGAGCAGTACTTC
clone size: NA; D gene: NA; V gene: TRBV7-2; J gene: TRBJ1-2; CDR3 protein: CASSLSWTAVGGYTF; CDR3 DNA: TGTGCCAGCAGCTTATCCTGGACAGCCGTCGGCGGCTACACCTTC
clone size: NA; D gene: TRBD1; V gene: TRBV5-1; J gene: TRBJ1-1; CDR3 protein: CASSWETGALNTEAFF; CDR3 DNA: TGCGCCAGCAGCTGGGAAACAGGGGCCCTAAACACTGAAGCTTTCTTT
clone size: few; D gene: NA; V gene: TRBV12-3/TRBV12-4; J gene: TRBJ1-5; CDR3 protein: CASSRRNQPQHF; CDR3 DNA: TGTGCCAGCAGTCGAAGAAATCAGCCCCAGCATTTT
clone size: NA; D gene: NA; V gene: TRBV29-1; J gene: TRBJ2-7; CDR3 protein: CSVIPGTSDHEQYF; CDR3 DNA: TGCAGCGTAATTCCAGGGACAAGCGATCACGAGCAGTACTTC
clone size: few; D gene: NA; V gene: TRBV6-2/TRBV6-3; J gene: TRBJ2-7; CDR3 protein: CASFGGTMVHEQYF; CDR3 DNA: TGTGCCAGCTTCGGGGGAACTATGGTCCACGAGCAGTACTTC
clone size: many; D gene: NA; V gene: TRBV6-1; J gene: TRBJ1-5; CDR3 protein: CASSEGTASNQPQHF; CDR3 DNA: TGTGCCAGCAGTGAGGGGACGGCTAGCAATCAGCCCCAGCATTTT
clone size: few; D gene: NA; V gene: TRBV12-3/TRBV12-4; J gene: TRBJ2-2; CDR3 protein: CASSLLRGNTGELFF; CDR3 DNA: TGTGCCAGCAGTTTACTGAGGGGGAACACCGGGGAGCTGTTTTTT
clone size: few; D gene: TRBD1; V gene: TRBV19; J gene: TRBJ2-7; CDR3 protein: CASSRVFSGQGEFYEQYF; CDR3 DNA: TGTGCCAGTAGTAGAGTCTTTTCGGGACAGGGGGAATTCTACGAGCAGTACTTC
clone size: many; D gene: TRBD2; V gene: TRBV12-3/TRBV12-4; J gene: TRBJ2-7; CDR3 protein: CASSRPGGGSYEQYF; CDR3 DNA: TGTGCCAGCAGCCGCCCGGGGGGGGGGTCCTACGAGCAGTACTTC
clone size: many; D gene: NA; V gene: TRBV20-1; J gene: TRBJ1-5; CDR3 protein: CSAKGHPNQPQHF; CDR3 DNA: TGCAGTGCTAAAGGACACCCCAATCAGCCCCAGCATTTT
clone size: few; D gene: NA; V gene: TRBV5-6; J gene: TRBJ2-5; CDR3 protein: CASSPETGTWAQYF; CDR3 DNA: TGTGCCAGCAGCCCAGAGACAGGAACCTGGGCCCAGTACTTC
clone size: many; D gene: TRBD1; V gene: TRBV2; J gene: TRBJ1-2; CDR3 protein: CASSALAGGGYGYTF; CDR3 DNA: TGTGCCAGCAGTGCGTTAGCAGGGGGGGGCTATGGCTACACCTTC
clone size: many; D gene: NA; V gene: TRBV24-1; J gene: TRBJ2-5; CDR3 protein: CATSDSGLETQYF; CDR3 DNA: TGTGCCACCAGTGATTCAGGGTTAGAGACCCAGTACTTC
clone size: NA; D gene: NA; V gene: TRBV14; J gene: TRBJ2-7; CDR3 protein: CASSQRPGGPNYEQYF; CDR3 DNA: TGTGCCAGCAGCCAACGCCCGGGGGGCCCAAACTACGAGCAGTACTTC
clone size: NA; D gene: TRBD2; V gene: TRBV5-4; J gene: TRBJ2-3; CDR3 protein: CASSLGFSGGVTTTDTQYF; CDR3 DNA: TGTGCCAGCAGCTTGGGGTTTAGCGGGGGCGTTACCACCACAGATACGCAGTATTTT
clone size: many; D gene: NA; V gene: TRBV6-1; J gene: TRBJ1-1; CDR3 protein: CASRIGGRGNTEAFF; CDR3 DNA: TGTGCCAGCAGGATAGGGGGACGCGGGAACACTGAAGCTTTCTTT
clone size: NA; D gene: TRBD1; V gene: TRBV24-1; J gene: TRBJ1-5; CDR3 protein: CATSDPTGGNQPQHF; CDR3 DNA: TGTGCCACCAGTGACCCGACAGGGGGCAATCAGCCCCAGCATTTT
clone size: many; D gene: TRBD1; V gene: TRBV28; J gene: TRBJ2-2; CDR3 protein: CASSTGGQGGTGELFF; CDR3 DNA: TGTGCCAGCAGTACAGGGGGGCAGGGCGGTACCGGGGAGCTGTTTTTT
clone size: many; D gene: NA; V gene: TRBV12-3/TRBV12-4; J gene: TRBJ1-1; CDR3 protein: CASCRGGITEAFF; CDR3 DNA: TGTGCCAGCTGCCGGGGAGGTATAACTGAAGCTTTCTTT
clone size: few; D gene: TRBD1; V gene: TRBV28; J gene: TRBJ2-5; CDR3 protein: CASSLFPGQQETQYF; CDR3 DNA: TGTGCCAGCAGTTTATTTCCGGGACAGCAAGAGACCCAGTACTTC
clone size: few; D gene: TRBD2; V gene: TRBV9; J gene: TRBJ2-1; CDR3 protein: CASRRTSSNEQFF; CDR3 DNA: TGTGCCAGCAGGAGGACTAGCTCAAATGAGCAGTTCTTC
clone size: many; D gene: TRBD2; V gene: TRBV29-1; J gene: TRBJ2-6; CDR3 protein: CSVFGGALGANVLTF; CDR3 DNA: TGCAGCGTTTTCGGGGGGGCGCTTGGGGCCAACGTCCTGACTTTC
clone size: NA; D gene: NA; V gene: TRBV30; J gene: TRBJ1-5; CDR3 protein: CARNGYSNQPQHF; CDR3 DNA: TGTGCCCGGAATGGGTATAGCAATCAGCCCCAGCATTTT
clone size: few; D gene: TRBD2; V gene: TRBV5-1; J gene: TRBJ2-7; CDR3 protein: CASSLRTSGGLAGNEQYF; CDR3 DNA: TGCGCCAGCAGCTTGAGGACTAGCGGGGGCCTCGCAGGTAACGAGCAGTACTTC
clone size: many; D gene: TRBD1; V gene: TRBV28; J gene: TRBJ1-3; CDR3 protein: CASRPRDRYSGNTIYF; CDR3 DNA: TGTGCCAGCAGACCGAGGGACAGGTACTCTGGAAACACCATATATTTT
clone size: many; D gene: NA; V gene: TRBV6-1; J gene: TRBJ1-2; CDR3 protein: CASSERTMGGYTF; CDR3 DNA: TGTGCCAGCAGTGAGAGGACGATGGGTGGCTACACCTTC
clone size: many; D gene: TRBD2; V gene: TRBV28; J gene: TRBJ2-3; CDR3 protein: CASSPLGSGTDTQYF; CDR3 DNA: TGTGCCAGCAGTCCGCTGGGTAGCGGGACAGATACGCAGTATTTT
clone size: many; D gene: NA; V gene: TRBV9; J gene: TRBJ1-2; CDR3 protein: CASSAAEAGYGYTF; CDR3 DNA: TGTGCCAGCAGCGCGGCGGAGGCCGGCTATGGCTACACCTTC
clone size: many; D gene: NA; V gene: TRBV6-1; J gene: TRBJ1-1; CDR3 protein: CASTRLFEGTEAFF; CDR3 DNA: TGTGCCAGCACTAGATTGTTTGAGGGTACTGAAGCTTTCTTT
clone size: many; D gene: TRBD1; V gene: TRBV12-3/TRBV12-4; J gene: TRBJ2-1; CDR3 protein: CASSWRQGAIREQFF; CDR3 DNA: TGTGCCAGCAGTTGGCGACAGGGGGCTATCCGTGAGCAGTTCTTC
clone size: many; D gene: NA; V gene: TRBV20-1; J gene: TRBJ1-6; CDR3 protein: CSARDRDGVLAPLHF; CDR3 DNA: TGCAGTGCTAGAGATAGAGACGGCGTGTTGGCACCCCTCCACTTT
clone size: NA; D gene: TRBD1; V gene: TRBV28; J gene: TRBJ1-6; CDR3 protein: CASTISKKGASPLHF; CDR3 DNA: TGTGCCAGCACCATATCCAAAAAGGGGGCTTCACCCCTCCACTTT
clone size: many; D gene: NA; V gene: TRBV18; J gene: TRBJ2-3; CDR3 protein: CASSPPSLNTDTQYF; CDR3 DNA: TGTGCCAGCTCACCCCCAAGTTTAAACACAGATACGCAGTATTTT
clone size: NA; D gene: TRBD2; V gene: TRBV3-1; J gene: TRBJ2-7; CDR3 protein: CASSQPVGRGAYEQYF; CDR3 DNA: TGTGCCAGCAGTCAACCAGTGGGGCGGGGGGCCTACGAGCAGTACTTC
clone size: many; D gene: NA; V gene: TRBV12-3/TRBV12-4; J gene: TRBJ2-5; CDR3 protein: CASSFFSSETQYF; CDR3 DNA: TGTGCCAGCAGTTTCTTTAGCTCAGAGACCCAGTACTTC
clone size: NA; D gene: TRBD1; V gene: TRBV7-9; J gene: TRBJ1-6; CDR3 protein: CASRETGDPYNSPLHF; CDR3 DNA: TGTGCCAGCAGGGAAACAGGGGACCCCTATAATTCACCCCTCCACTTT
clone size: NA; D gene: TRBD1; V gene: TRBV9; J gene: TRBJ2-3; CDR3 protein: CASSVGQGALSTDTQYF; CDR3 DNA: TGTGCCAGCAGCGTAGGGCAGGGGGCCTTAAGCACAGATACGCAGTATTTT
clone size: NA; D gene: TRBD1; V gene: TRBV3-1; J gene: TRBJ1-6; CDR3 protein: CASSLDRGLSPLHF; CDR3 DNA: TGTGCCAGCAGCCTGGACAGGGGGCTCTCACCCCTCCACTTT
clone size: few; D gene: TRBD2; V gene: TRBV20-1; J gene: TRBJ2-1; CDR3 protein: CSASVLAGGNEQFF; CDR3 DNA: TGCAGTGCTAGCGTACTAGCGGGGGGTAATGAGCAGTTCTTC
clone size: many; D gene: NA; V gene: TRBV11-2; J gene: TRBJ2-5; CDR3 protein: CASSLDQVGWWQETQYF; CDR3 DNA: TGTGCCAGCAGCTTAGATCAAGTAGGGTGGTGGCAAGAGACCCAGTACTTC
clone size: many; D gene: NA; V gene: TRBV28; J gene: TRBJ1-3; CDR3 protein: CATKLTGMNGNTIYF; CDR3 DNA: TGTGCCACCAAACTTACAGGGATGAATGGAAACACCATATATTTT
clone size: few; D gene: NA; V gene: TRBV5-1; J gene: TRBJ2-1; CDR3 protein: CASSLRASEAYNEQFF; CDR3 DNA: TGCGCCAGCAGCTTGCGTGCTAGCGAGGCCTACAATGAGCAGTTCTTC
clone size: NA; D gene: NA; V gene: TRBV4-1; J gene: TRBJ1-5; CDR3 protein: CASSHGQGVWNQPQHF; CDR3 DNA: TGCGCCAGCAGCCATGGGCAGGGAGTATGGAATCAGCCCCAGCATTTT